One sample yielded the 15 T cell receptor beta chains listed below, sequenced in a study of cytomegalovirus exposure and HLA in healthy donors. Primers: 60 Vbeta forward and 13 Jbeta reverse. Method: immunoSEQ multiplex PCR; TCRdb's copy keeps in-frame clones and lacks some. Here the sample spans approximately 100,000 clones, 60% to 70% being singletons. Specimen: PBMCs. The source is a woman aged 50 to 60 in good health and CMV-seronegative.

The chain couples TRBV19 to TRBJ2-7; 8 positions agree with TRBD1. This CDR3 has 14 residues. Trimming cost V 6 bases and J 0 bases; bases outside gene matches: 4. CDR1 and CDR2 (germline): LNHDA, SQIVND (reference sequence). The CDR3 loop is CASSWDRFSYEQYF. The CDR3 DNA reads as TGTGCCAGTAGCTGGGACAGGTTCTCCTACGAGCAGTACTTC.

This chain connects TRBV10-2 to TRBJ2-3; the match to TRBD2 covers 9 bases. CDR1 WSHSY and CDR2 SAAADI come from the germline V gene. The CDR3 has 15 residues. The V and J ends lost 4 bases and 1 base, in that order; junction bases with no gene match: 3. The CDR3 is CASSGGGGGTDTQYF. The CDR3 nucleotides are TGCGCCAGCAGTGGTGGCGGGGGGGGCACAGATACGCAGTATTTT.

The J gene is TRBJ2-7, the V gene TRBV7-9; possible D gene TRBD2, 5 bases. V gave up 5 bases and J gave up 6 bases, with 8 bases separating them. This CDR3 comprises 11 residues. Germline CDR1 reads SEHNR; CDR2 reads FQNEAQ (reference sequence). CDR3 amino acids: CASSLSAEQYF. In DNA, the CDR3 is TGTGCCAGCAGCCTTAGCGCCGAGCAGTACTTC.

CDR3 nucleotide sequence: TGTGCCAGCAGTGAAGTTCTGGCAGGGAGAAGCGGGACTTTAAATGAGCAGTACTTC. Translated, it gives CASSEVLAGRSGTLNEQYF. V is TRBV6-1 and J is TRBJ2-7; 7 bases fit TRBD2. The ends lost 1 base at V and 7 bases at J; junction bases unmatched: 22. The CDR3 consists of 19 residues. The germline gives CDR1 MNHNS, CDR2 SASEGT.

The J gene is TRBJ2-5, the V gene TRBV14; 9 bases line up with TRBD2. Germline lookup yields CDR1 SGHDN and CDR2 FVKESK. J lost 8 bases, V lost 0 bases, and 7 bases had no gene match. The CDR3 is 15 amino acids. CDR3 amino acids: CASSQDSGRLGTQYF. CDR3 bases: TGTGCCAGCAGCCAAGATAGCGGGAGATTGGGAACCCAGTACTTC.

The CDR3 DNA reads TGTGCCAGCAGTAGACAGATTGAAGCTTTCTTT. This encodes CASSRQIEAFF. The chain employs TRBV28 and TRBJ1-1; possible D gene TRBD1, 5 bases. With 5 bases removed from V and 7 bases from J, the gap between germline ends came to 8 bases. Germline V gene data show CDR1 as MDHEN and CDR2 as SYDVKM. There are 11 residues in the CDR3. Variable domain in full (rest from reference TRBV28 and TRBJ1-1): DVKVTQSSRYLVKRTGEKVFLECVQDMDHENMFWYRQDPGLGLRLIYFSYDVKMKEKGDIPEGYSVSREKKERFSLILESASTNQTSMYLCASSRQIEAFFGQGTRLTVV.

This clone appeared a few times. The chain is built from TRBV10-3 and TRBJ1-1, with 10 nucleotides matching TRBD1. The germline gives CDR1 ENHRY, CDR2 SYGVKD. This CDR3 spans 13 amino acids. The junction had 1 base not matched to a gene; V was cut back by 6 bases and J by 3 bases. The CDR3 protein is CAIRGTGDTEAFF. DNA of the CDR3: TGTGCCATCAGGGGGACAGGGGACACTGAAGCTTTCTTT.

CDR3 in amino acids: CASSQPGLAEFYEQYF. The DNA for the CDR3 is TGTGCCAGCAGTCAGCCGGGACTAGCGGAATTCTACGAGCAGTACTTC. The chain has TRBV28 and TRBJ2-5; TRBD2 aligns across 11 bases. The DNA end is more similar to TRBJ2-7, so the J call may be wrong. Germline assignment: CDR1 MDHEN and CDR2 SYDVKM. This CDR3 is 16 amino acids long.

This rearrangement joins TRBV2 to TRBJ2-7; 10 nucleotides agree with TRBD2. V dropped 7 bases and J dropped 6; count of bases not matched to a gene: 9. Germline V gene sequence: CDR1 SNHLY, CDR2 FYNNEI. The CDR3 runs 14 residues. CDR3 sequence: CASKRGLAGVEQYF. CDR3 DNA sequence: TGTGCCAGCAAGCGCGGGCTAGCGGGAGTCGAGCAGTACTTC.

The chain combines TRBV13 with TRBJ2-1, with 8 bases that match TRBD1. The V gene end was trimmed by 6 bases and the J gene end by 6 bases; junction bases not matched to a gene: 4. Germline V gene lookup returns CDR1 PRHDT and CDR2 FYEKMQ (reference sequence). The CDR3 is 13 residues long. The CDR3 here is CASSLTGANEQFF. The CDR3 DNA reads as TGTGCCAGCAGTCTGACAGGGGCCAATGAGCAGTTCTTC.

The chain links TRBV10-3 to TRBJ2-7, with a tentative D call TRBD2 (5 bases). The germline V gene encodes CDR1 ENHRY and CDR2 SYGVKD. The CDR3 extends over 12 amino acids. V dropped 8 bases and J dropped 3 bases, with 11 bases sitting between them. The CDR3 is CAIQTGNYEQYF. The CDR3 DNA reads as TGTGCCATCCAGACGGGGAACTACGAGCAGTACTTC.

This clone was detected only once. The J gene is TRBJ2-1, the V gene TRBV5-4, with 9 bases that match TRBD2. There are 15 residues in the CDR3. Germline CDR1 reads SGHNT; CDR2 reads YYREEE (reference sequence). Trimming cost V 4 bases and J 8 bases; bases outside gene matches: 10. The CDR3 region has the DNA TGTGCCAGCAGCCTTAGGACTAGCGACCTTGATGAGCAGTTCTTC. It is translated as CASSLRTSDLDEQFF.

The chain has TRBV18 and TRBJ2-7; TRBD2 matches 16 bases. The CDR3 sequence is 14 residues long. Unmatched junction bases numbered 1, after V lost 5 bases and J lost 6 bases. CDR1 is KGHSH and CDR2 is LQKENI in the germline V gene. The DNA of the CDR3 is TGTGCCAGCTCAGGGACTAGCGGGAGGGGCGAGCAGTACTTC. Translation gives CASSGTSGRGEQYF.

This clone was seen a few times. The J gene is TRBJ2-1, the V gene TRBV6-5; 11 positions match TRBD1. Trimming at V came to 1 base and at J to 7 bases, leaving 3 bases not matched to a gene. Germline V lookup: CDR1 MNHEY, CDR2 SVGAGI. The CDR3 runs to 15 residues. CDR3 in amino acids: CASSYWTGGKNEQFF. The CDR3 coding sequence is TGTGCCAGCAGTTACTGGACAGGGGGCAAGAATGAGCAGTTCTTC.

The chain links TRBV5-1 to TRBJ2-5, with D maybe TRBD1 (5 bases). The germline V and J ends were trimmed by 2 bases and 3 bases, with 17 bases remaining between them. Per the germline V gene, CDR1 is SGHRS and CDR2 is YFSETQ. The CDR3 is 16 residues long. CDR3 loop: CASSLDIGQLKETQYF. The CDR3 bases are TGCGCCAGCAGCTTAGACATAGGACAATTAAAAGAGACCCAGTACTTC.